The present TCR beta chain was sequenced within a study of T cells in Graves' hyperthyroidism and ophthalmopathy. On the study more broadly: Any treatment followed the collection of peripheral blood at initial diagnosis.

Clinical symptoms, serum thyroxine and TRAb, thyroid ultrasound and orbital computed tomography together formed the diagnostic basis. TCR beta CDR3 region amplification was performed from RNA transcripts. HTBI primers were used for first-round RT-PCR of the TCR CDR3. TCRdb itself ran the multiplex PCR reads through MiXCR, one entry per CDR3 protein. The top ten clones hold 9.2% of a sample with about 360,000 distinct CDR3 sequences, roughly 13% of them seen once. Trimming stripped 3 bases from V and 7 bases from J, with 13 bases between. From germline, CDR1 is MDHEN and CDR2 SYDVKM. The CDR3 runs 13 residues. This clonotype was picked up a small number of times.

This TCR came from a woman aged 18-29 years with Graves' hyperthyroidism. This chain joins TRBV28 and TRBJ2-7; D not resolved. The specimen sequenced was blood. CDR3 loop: CASSLKGMAEQYF. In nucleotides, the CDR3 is TGTGCCAGCAGTTTGAAGGGTATGGCGGAGCAGTACTTC. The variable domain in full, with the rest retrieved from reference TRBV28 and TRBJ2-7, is DVKVTQSSRYLVKRTGEKVFLECVQDMDHENMFWYRQDPGLGLRLIYFSYDVKMKEKGDIPEGYSVSREKKERFSLILESASTNQTSMYLCASSLKGMAEQYFGPGTRLTVT.